This TCR beta chain was sequenced during a study of T cell clonotyping in hematopoietic cell transplantation. Libraries were prepared by immunoSEQ multiplex PCR; TCRdb keeps only in-frame clonotypes and omits some of them. The repertoire holds about 7,100 clones, nearly 99% seen once, with under 0.7% in the top ten. Worth noting for this clone: Its target is unknown.

Whole-study results and caveats: Pathologically expanded recipient clonotypes increased progressively from day 30 to day 180 as diversity fell. Higher Inverse Simpson Index values in graft donor and pretransplant recipient predicted broader posttransplant TCR diversity.

Germline CDR1 and CDR2: MNHEY and SVGAGI. The CDR3 spans 13 residues. V dropped 7 bases and J dropped 0 bases, with 7 bases sitting between them. Recipient blood drawn about 28 days pretransplant and days 30, 100, 180 after. The sample consisted of PBMCs, taken 30 days after allogeneic stem cell transplant. The TCR sequence derives from a male patient in his sixties or seventies who had an allogeneic stem cell transplant from a related donor, so the T cells may come from the graft donor. Some clones in this sample may be carry-over from other donors' samples. The gene calls are TRBV6-5 and TRBJ1-5; D not certain. The CDR3 DNA sequence: TGTGCCAGCATGGAAGGTAGCAATCAGCCCCAGCATTTT. This sequence encodes CASMEGSNQPQHF.